This T cell receptor (beta chain) was captured in a study of cytomegalovirus exposure and HLA in healthy donors (dated by TCRdb to about 2017). Regarding the complete study: A later analysis indicated that the roughly 120 validation repertoires were generated on the platform also employed for the approximately 700 repertoires of the first cohort. The study combined high-throughput TCR immunosequencing, statistical association of individual TCRs with disease status, and machine learning to predict cytomegalovirus infection status. A separate validation cohort of about 110 different subjects was used in addition to the approximately 670-subject first cohort. The study was designed to test whether signatures of past pathogen exposure could be identified by cataloging public T cell receptors.

For this clone: Its antigen target is currently unknown. Qualities for individual bases were not recorded, and no much larger clone is one base off.

The method was the immunoSEQ multiplex PCR assay. On the authors' methods: To diagnose cytomegalovirus status from the catalog of TCR beta chain sequences, a statistical classification framework was built. What TCRdb holds here is the immuneACCESS table cut down to in-frame rearrangements. Part of the clones is not present; checked against another copy, under half of the missing clones reflect an unresolved V gene, and the others are unexplained. For V, J and clone size, that table is used; D and trimming come from the DNA. The sample table records over 150,000 clones; about 85% of these occur just once. The ten largest account for more than 15% of the sample. The paper's findings and limits, for the study overall: In vitro tests confirmed that a few of the cytomegalovirus-associated TCR beta chains recognize cytomegalovirus antigens. The study gave a list of around 170 TCR beta chains associated with cytomegalovirus. Most TCR sequences were observed very rarely across donors, whereas some public TCRs were present in many individuals. The validation cohort had no HLA typing available for a later analysis, so co-occurrence within that cohort was assessed over all 130 or so repertoires. It was suggested by the authors that the approach could potentially be generalized to other disease states and immunological phenotypes. In both the original and validation cohorts, the classifier was reported to diagnose cytomegalovirus status with high specificity and sensitivity. Subsequent analysis determined that TCRs grouped into clusters in the first cohort also showed a tendency toward co-occurrence across the approximately 110 validation repertoires, and about 93% of cluster scores exceeded 0.

Donors formed part of the validation cohort, which comprised fewer than 150 subjects and was distinct from the first cohort of under 850 subjects. According to the germline V gene (reference sequence), CDR1 reads SEHNR and CDR2 reads FQNEAQ. V and J are trimmed by 0 bases and 4 bases, and the gene matches miss 2 bases of the junction. The CDR3 has 15 amino acids, counting the end cysteine and phenylalanine. Only the CDR3 region is kept as DNA, spanning 45 bases read in frame from base 1. The TCR originated in a man between 18 and 35 years old in good health and CMV-seropositive. The sequenced material came from PBMCs. The sequence is built from TRBV7-9 and TRBJ1-2; TRBD1 matches 10 bases in the middle. This receptor has the CDR3 CASSLARDRGYGYTF. The base sequence is TGTGCCAGCAGCTTAGCGCGGGACAGGGGCTATGGCTACACCTTC. Outside the CDR3, residues come from the reference TRBV7-9 and TRBJ1-2 proteins, so the full variable domain is: DTGVSQNPRHKITKRGQNVTFRCDPISEHNRLYWYRQTLGQGPEFLTYFQNEAQLEKSRLLSDRFSAERPKGSFSTLEIQRTEQGDSAMYLCASSLARDRGYGYTFGSGTRLTVV.